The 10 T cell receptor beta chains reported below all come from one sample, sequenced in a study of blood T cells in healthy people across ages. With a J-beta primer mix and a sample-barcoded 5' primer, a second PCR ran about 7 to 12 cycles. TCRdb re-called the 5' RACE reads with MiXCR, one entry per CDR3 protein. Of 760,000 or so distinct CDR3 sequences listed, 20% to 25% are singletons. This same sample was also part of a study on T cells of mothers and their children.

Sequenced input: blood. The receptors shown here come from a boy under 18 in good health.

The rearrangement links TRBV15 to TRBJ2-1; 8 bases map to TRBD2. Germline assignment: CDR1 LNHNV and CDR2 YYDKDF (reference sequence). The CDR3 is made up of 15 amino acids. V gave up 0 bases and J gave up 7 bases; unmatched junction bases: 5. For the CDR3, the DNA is TGTGCCACCAGCAGAGATGGGGGACTAGATAATGAGCAGTTCTTC. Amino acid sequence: CATSRDGGLDNEQFF.

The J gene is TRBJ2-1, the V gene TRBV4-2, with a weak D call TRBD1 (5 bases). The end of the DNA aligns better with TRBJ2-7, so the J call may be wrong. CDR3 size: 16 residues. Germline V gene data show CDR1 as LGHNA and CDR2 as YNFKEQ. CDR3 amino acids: CASSLNLRQSSYEQYF. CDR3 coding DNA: TGTGCCAGCAGCCTCAACCTCCGACAGTCTTCATACGAGCAGTACTTC.

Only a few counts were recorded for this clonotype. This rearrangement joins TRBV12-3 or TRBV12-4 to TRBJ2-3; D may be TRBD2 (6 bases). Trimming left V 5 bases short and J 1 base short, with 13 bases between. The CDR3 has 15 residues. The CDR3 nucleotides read TGTGCCAGCAGTCTCGGGACGGGGGGCACAGATACGCAGTATTTT. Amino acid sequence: CASSLGTGGTDTQYF.

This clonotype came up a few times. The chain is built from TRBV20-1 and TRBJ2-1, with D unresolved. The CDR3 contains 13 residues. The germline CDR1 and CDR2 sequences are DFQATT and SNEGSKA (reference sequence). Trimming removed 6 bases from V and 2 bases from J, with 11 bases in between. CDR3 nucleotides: TGCAGTGCCCCAATGATGGCCTACAATGAGCAGTTCTTC. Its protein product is CSAPMMAYNEQFF.

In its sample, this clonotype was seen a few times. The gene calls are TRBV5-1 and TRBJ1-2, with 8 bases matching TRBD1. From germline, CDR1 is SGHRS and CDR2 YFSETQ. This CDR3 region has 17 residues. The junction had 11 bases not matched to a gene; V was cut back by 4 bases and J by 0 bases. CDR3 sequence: CASSPTGQARANYGYTF. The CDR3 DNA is TGCGCCAGCAGCCCTACGGGACAGGCGCGAGCTAACTATGGCTACACCTTC.

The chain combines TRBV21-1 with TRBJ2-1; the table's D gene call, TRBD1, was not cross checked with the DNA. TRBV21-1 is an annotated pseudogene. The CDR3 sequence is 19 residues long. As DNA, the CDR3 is TGTGCCAGCAGCCCCAGTAGACAGGTGGTTGGGATCTCCTACAATGAGCAGTTCTTC. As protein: CASSPSRQVVGISYNEQFF.

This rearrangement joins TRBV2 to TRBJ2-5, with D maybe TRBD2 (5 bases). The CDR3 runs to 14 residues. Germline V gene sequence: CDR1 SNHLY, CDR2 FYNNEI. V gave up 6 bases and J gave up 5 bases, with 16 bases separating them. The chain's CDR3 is CASSPSGKGETQYF. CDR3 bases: TGTGCCAGCAGCCCGTCCGGGAAAGGGGAGACCCAGTACTTC.

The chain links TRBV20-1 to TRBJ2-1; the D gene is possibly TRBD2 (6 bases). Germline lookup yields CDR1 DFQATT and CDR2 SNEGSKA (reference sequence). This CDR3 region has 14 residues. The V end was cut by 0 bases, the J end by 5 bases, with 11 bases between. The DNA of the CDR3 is TGCAGTGCTAGAGATGTACTAGCCCACAATGAGCAGTTCTTC. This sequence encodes CSARDVLAHNEQFF.

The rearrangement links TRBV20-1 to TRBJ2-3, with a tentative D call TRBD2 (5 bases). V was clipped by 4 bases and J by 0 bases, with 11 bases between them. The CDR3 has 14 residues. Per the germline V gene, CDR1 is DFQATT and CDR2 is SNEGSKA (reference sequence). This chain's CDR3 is CSAKLRVSTDTQYF. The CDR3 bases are TGCAGTGCTAAGTTGCGGGTTAGCACAGATACGCAGTATTTT.

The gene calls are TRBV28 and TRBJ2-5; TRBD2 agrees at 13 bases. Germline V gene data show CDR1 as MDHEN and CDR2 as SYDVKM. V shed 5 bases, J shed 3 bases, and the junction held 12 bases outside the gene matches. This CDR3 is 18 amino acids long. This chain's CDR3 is CASSRQLAGGPREETQYF. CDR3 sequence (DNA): TGTGCCAGCAGTCGTCAACTAGCGGGAGGGCCAAGAGAAGAGACCCAGTACTTC.